These 28 T cell receptor beta chains originate from one sample sequenced in a study of tumor-infiltrating lymphocytes in primary liver carcinoma. DNA and RNA were both co-extracted from around 20-30 mg of bulk tissue that had not been sorted. A constant-region primer served to make TCR beta cDNA from approximately 490 ng total RNA. Employing slightly modified ARM-PCR, three nested multiplex PCR rounds were run, and these gave rise to the TCR beta libraries. The first two PCR rounds, approximately 10 cycles each, used TRBV1-TRBV30 forward primers and a C-beta reverse primer. TCRdb re-called the multiplex PCR reads through MiXCR, storing one row per CDR3 protein. Counted here are more than 75,000 distinct CDR3 sequences, 72% occurring once; the ten biggest clones make up roughly 21%. The specimen sequenced was liver tumor tissue from sampling region 1. Subset defined: tumor region T1, superior pole. Receptor source: a man aged 35-49 years with primary liver carcinoma and hepatitis B virus infection.

Notes on this clonotype: Likely a read error: the CDR3 ends without its conserved phenylalanine or tryptophan. It is unclear where the CDR3 begins or ends on the DNA, so no DNA is shown, and the CDR3 is as TCRdb lists it. V is TRBV12-3 or TRBV12-4 and J is TRBJ2-5; the table names TRBD2, a call not compared with the DNA. Inclusive of both ends, the CDR3 amounts to 15 amino acids. The CDR3 is CASTLGPAAQETQYI.

As to this clonotype: The junction differs from germline at one of its ends, possibly a read error. The V call is TRBV11-2, the J call TRBJ2-1; the D gene is possibly TRBD2 (5 bases). CDR3 size: 14 residues. Germline-derived CDR1 and CDR2 are SGHAT and FQNNGV. The DNA for the CDR3 is TGTGCCAGCAGGCATAGCGTGAATAGGAATGAGCAGTTCTTT. Translating it yields CASRHSVNRNEQFF.

Comments on this clonotype: One end of the junction fails to match germline, which may point to a read error. The rearrangement uses TRBV10-3 and TRBJ2-5, with D uncertain. The CDR3 consists of 14 residues. Germline lookup yields CDR1 ENHRY and CDR2 SYGVKD. Here the CDR3 reads CAVSESYSQEAQYF. CDR3 DNA: TGTGCCGTCAGTGAGTCATACAGTCAAGAGGCCCAGTACTTC.

As to this clonotype: A read error may produce the germline difference seen at one junction end. This chain connects TRBV11-2 to TRBJ2-1, with no clear D. The CDR3 extends over 11 amino acids. Germline assignment: CDR1 SGHAT and CDR2 FQNNGV. The CDR3 nucleotides read TGTACCAGCAGTTTACTTGCTGTGCAGTTCTTC. Translating gives CTSSLLAVQFF.

This clonotype came up many times. This chain links TRBV6-1 with TRBJ2-7; the D call may be TRBD1 or TRBD2 (6 bases each). Germline values: CDR1 MNHNS, CDR2 SASEGT. V shed 5 bases and J shed 1 base, with 15 bases lying between them. This CDR3 is 15 amino acids long. CDR3 amino acids: CASSSQEGGSYEQYF. CDR3 DNA sequence: TGTGCCAGCAGTTCACAGGAAGGGGGGTCCTACGAGCAGTACTTC.

Details on this clonotype: A junction end diverges from the germline sequence, so it may reflect a read error. The J gene is TRBJ2-1, the V gene TRBV20-1; the match to TRBD2 covers 9 bases. Germline V CDR1 and CDR2: DFQATT, SNEGSKA (reference sequence). This CDR3 comprises 16 residues. DNA for the CDR3: TGCAATGCTAGAGATATAAGAGCGGGAGGCCTAAATGGGCAGTTCTTC. Amino acids: CNARDIRAGGLNGQFF.

Comments on this clonotype: The conserved closing phenylalanine or tryptophan is absent in this CDR3, likely reflecting a read error. The chain recombines TRBV10-2 with TRBJ2-7, with 11 bases aligning to TRBD2. There are 13 residues in the CDR3. Germline CDR1 reads WSHSY; CDR2 reads SAAADI. In nucleotides, the CDR3 is TGCGCTATCCAACTAGCGGGAGACGACGAGCAGTACTTA. Its protein product is CAIQLAGDDEQYL.

About this clonotype itself: The junction and the germline gene differ at one end; a read error may be behind it. V is TRBV29-1 and J is TRBJ2-3, with a tentative D call TRBD2 (6 bases). The CDR3 spans 13 residues. Germline V gene lookup returns CDR1 SQVTM and CDR2 ANQGSEA. CDR3 sequence: CSVPIGSSDTQYF. CDR3 bases: TGCAGCGTTCCTATCGGGAGCTCAGATACCCAGTATTTT.

This chain links TRBV29-1 with TRBJ2-1; the D gene could be TRBD1 or TRBD2 (5 bases each). Trimming pared 7 bases from V and 7 bases from J, leaving 20 bases between. This CDR3 is 14 amino acids long. CDR1 SQVTM and CDR2 ANQGSEA come from the germline V gene. CDR3 nucleotide sequence: TGCAGCGCTGGGGCTAGCAGGAGATCAAATGAGCAGTTCTTC. This sequence encodes CSAGASRRSNEQFF.

For this clonotype: The junction shows a germline mismatch at one end, possibly a read error. The chain joins TRBV5-6 to TRBJ2-3, with D maybe TRBD2 (6 bases). This CDR3 has 16 amino acids. Germline CDR1 SGHDT, CDR2 YYEEEE. CDR3 nucleotides: TGTGCCAGTAGCTTGAGGTTTGTGCGGGATGAGGATATGCAGTATTTT. Translated: CASSLRFVRDEDMQYF.

As regards this clonotype: The germline gene is not matched at one end of the junction; a read error may be the cause. CDR3 protein: CASGQDLAGTFSYEQYF. The CDR3 bases are TGCGCCAGCGGCCAAGATTTAGCGGGGACATTCTCCTACGAGCAGTACTTC. V usage is TRBV4-1 and J usage is TRBJ2-7, with 8 bases matching TRBD2. Germline CDR1 reads MGHRA; CDR2 reads YSYEKL. The CDR3 extends over 17 amino acids.

This clonotype was detected a few times. J is TRBJ2-1 and V is TRBV19, with TRBD1 identical over 11 bases. In germline, CDR1 is LNHDA, CDR2 SQIVND (reference sequence). The V gene end was trimmed by 5 bases and the J gene end by 1 base; junction bases not matched to a gene: 7. CDR3 length: 17 residues. Here the CDR3 reads CASSVFRDRGSYNEQFF. The DNA for the CDR3 is TGTGCCAGTAGTGTTTTCCGGGACAGGGGGTCCTACAATGAGCAGTTCTTC. The full variable domain, completed using reference TRBV19 and TRBJ2-1, is DGGITQSPKYLFRKEGQNVTLSCEQNLNHDAMYWYRQDPGQGLRLIYYSQIVNDFQKGDIAEGYSVSREKKESFPLTVTSAQKNPTAFYLCASSVFRDRGSYNEQFFGPGTRLTVL.

The J gene is TRBJ2-1, the V gene TRBV4-1; 8 bases agree with TRBD1. The V gene's germline CDR1 is MGHRA and CDR2 YSYEKL. The CDR3 consists of 16 residues. Trimming cost V 4 bases and J 7 bases; bases outside gene matches: 12. CDR3 in DNA: TGCGCCAGCAGCCTTTCCCAGGGGGCGCATAAAAATGAGCAGTTCTTC. This translates into CASSLSQGAHKNEQFF.

As for this clonotype: Lacking the conserved final phenylalanine or tryptophan, this CDR3 likely reflects a read error. This sequence joins TRBV6-5 and TRBJ2-5; either TRBD1 or TRBD2 may supply D (5 bases each). This CDR3 contains 14 residues. The germline V gene has CDR1 MNHEY and CDR2 SVGAGI. Here the CDR3 DNA reads TGTGCCAGCAGTTACGGGACCTCTCAAGAGGCCCAGTACTAC. Translating gives CASSYGTSQEAQYY.

Concerning this clonotype itself: At one boundary the junction diverges from the germline segment, which might be a read error. This rearrangement joins TRBV7-9 to TRBJ2-3; 12 positions agree with TRBD2. Germline CDR1 reads SEHNR; CDR2 reads FQNEAQ (reference sequence). The CDR3 runs to 20 residues. DNA of the CDR3: TGTGCCTGCAGCTTAAAGTCTAGCGGGAGGGCCGCTACTAGCACAGATACGCAGTATTTT. The encoded protein is CACSLKSSGRAATSTDTQYF. Variable domain in full (rest from reference TRBV7-9 and TRBJ2-3): DTGVSQNPRHKITKRGQNVTFRCDPISEHNRLYWYRQTLGQGPEFLTYFQNEAQLEKSRLLSDRFSAERPKGSFSTLEIQRTEQGDSAMYLCACSLKSSGRAATSTDTQYFGPGTRLTVL.

In the case of this clonotype: Being one base from a much bigger clone, this may be a read error. As the CDR3 is not closed by the conserved phenylalanine or tryptophan, this likely results from a read error. The chain links TRBV30 to TRBJ2-3, with 8 positions matching TRBD2. The germline V gene has CDR1 GTSNPN and CDR2 SVGIG (reference sequence). The ends lost 3 bases at V and 6 bases at J; junction bases unmatched: 11. The CDR3 runs to 15 residues. The CDR3 reads CAWSRSGRNTDTQYL. The CDR3 DNA sequence: TGTGCCTGGAGCCGGAGCGGGAGAAACACGGATACGCAGTATCTT.

Notes on this clonotype: One end of the junction is discordant with germline, which a read error may explain. The rearrangement links TRBV6-1 to TRBJ2-7; a possible D gene is TRBD2 (5 bases). The CDR3 has 13 amino acids. CDR1 MNHNS and CDR2 SASEGT come from the germline V gene. This chain's CDR3 is CASSVRGPYEQYF. CDR3 nucleotides: TGTGCCAGTAGTGTAAGAGGGCCCTACGAGCAGTACTTC.

Details on this clonotype: Relative to the germline gene, one junction end is altered; a read error may explain this. This chain joins TRBV7-9 and TRBJ1-1; perhaps TRBD1 as D (5 bases). The CDR3 runs 18 residues. CDR1 and CDR2 (germline): SEHNR, FQNEAQ (reference sequence). The CDR3 nucleotides are TGTGTCAGCAGCTTGGCGTTCGGTCTCCAGGGTGGGAACACTGAAGCTTTCTTT. It encodes CVSSLAFGLQGGNTEAFF.

On this clonotype: No conserved phenylalanine or tryptophan ends this CDR3, so it is likely a read error. This rearrangement joins TRBV7-9 to TRBJ1-1, with D perhaps matching TRBD1 (5 bases). CDR3 length: 12 amino acids. Germline V CDR1 and CDR2: SEHNR, FQNEAQ (reference sequence). The CDR3 loop is CASSFAGQRAFS. In DNA form, the CDR3 reads TGTGCCAGTAGCTTTGCGGGGCAGCGGGCTTTCTCT.

In regard to this clonotype: At one end the junction does not follow the germline gene, possibly because of a read error. The CDR3 reads CANSYAGIGYTQYF. The CDR3 coding sequence is TGTGCCAACAGTTACGCCGGGATAGGATATACGCAGTATTTT. The chain couples TRBV6-6 to TRBJ2-3, with D possibly being TRBD2 (5 bases). The CDR3 length is 14 residues. Per the germline V gene, CDR1 is MNHNY and CDR2 is SVGAGI (reference sequence).

This clonotype is medium-sized (0.01 to 0.1%) by share. The CDR3: CASSLGQTQETQYF. As DNA, the CDR3 is TGTGCCAGCAGTTTAGGGCAGACTCAAGAGACCCAGTACTTC. This sequence joins TRBV12-3 or TRBV12-4 and TRBJ2-5, with D unresolved. Trimming cost V 1 base and J 2 bases, with 8 bases left between them. CDR3 length: 14 amino acids.

V and J are TRBV11-2 and TRBJ2-2; no definite D call. Germline-derived CDR1 and CDR2 are SGHAT and FQNNGV. There are 13 residues in the CDR3. V lost 4 bases, J lost 10 bases, and 13 bases lay in between. The DNA of the CDR3 is TGTGCCAGCAGCTCTCAACCCTCCGTGGAGCTGTTTTTT. Translated, it gives CASSSQPSVELFF.

With respect to this clonotype: Since a much larger clone is just one base distant, this may be a read error. This chain joins TRBV5-1 and TRBJ2-3; 10 bases are a match to TRBD2. Germline CDR1 SGHRS, CDR2 YFSETQ. The CDR3 has 17 residues. CDR3 loop: CASSDIPGTSATDTQCF. For the CDR3, the DNA is TGCGCCAGCAGCGATATCCCCGGGACTAGCGCCACAGATACGCAGTGTTTT.

On this clonotype itself: The junction departs from germline at one end; a sequencing error may be responsible. The CDR3 sequence is CVSSLDGGTAGDEQFF. The CDR3 bases are TGTGTCAGCAGCTTAGATGGGGGTACTGCTGGGGATGAGCAGTTCTTC. The chain is built from TRBV11-2 and TRBJ2-1, with D possibly being TRBD1 or TRBD2 (5 bases each). Germline V gives CDR1 SGHAT, CDR2 FQNNGV. The CDR3 extends over 16 amino acids.

With regard to this clonotype: A much bigger clone sits one base away, suggesting this may be a read error. This rearrangement joins TRBV6-1 to TRBJ2-1; 10 bases are a match to TRBD2. Germline CDR1 reads MNHNS; CDR2 reads SASEGT. The CDR3 is 16 amino acids. J was trimmed by 8 bases and V by 5 bases; bases with no gene match: 12. The CDR3 spells CASSHILAGVDDEQFF. CDR3 bases: TGTGCCAGCAGTCATATTCTAGCGGGAGTAGACGATGAGCAGTTCTTC.

Turning to this clonotype: Given a much more abundant clone one base away, this may be a read error. The chain recombines TRBV13 with TRBJ2-7; D possibly corresponds to TRBD1 (5 bases). This CDR3 contains 17 residues. CDR1 and CDR2 (germline): PRHDT, FYEKMQ (reference sequence). The V and J ends lost 4 bases and 0 bases respectively, with 19 bases between them. The CDR3 protein is CASSSPTWGQGSYEQYF. The CDR3, as DNA: TGTGCCAGCAGCTCGCCTACATGGGGCCAAGGCTCCTACGAGCAGTACTTC.

This chain joins TRBV11-2 and TRBJ2-7; D not certain. The V end was cut by 5 bases, the J end by 6 bases, with 11 bases between. This CDR3 has 12 residues. Looked up from germline, CDR1 is SGHAT and CDR2 is FQNNGV. The CDR3 region has the DNA TGTGCCAGCAGCCTCATGTGGGTCGAGCAGTACTTC. It yields the protein CASSLMWVEQYF.

Details on this clonotype: This likely comes from a read error, as the CDR3 has no conserved phenylalanine or tryptophan at its end. V gene TRBV6-2 or TRBV6-3 combines with J gene TRBJ2-7, with 11 bases lining up with TRBD1. The CDR3 consists of 15 residues. Germline values: CDR1 MNHEY, CDR2 SVGEGT. The CDR3 loop reads CAGSSPGQGDDDQYL. The CDR3 bases are TGTGCCGGCAGCTCCCCGGGACAGGGGGACGACGATCAGTACCTC.